The 25 T cell receptor beta chains below all came from one sample that was sequenced in a study of identifying expanded T cells in peripheral blood. Generated by immunoSEQ multiplex PCR, the TCRdb table keeps only in-frame clones and is missing some. The sample contains tens of thousands of clones, more than 75% of which appear only once. The sample comprised blood. The receptors were sampled from a person aged 18 to 70 in good health.

Remarks on this clone: Within the sample, other DNA sequences also encode this same CDR3. The chain combines TRBV5-1 with TRBJ2-3; D uncertain. V was pared by 0 bases and J by 6 bases, with 8 bases between. Germline V CDR1 and CDR2: SGHRS, YFSETQ. The CDR3 covers 13 residues. The CDR3 protein is CASSLEGGDTQYF. CDR3 DNA sequence: TGCGCCAGCAGCTTGGAGGGTGGGGATACGCAGTATTTT.

V is TRBV9 and J is TRBJ2-1; 9 nucleotides align to TRBD2. CDR1 is SGDLS, CDR2 YYNGEE, per germline. Trimming cost V 4 bases and J 5 bases; bases outside gene matches: 7. This CDR3 contains 15 residues. This chain's CDR3 is CASSISGGDHNEQFF. The DNA for the CDR3 is TGTGCCAGCAGCATTAGCGGGGGAGACCACAATGAGCAGTTCTTC. Full variable domain (missing parts from reference TRBV9 and TRBJ2-1): DSGVTQTPKHLITATGQRVTLRCSPRSGDLSVYWYQQSLDQGLQFLIQYYNGEERAKGNILERFSAQQFPDLHSELNLSSLELGDSALYFCASSISGGDHNEQFFGPGTRLTVL.

This chain links TRBV6-5 with TRBJ2-6; D ambiguous. Per germline, CDR1 MNHEY and CDR2 SVGAGI. The V end was cut by 5 bases, the J end by 0 bases, with 8 bases between. The CDR3 sequence is 15 residues long. The chain's CDR3 is CASSARVSGANVLTF. CDR3 in DNA: TGTGCCAGCAGTGCTAGGGTCTCTGGGGCCAACGTCCTGACTTTC.

The chain combines TRBV5-1 with TRBJ1-1; D gene unclear. Germline-derived CDR1 and CDR2 are SGHRS and YFSETQ. V was cut by 5 bases and J by 6 bases, with 14 bases left in between. The CDR3 is 13 residues long. The CDR3 DNA reads TGCGCCAGCAGGGAGGGTCCGGAGCCTGAAGCTTTCTTT. As protein: CASREGPEPEAFF.

The chain uses TRBV30 and TRBJ1-4; D possibly corresponds to TRBD1 (5 bases). The CDR3 length is 13 residues. V gave up 8 bases and J gave up 1 base, with 11 bases separating them. CDR1 and CDR2 from the germline V gene are GTSNPN and SVGIG (reference sequence). The CDR3 reads CAGARVTNEKLFF. In DNA form, the CDR3 reads TGTGCCGGGGCGCGGGTAACTAATGAAAAACTGTTTTTT.

CDR3 nucleotide sequence: TGTGCCAGCAGTTTATCACACGAAAATCAGCCCCAGCATTTT. Its translation: CASSLSHENQPQHF. V is TRBV27 and J is TRBJ1-5; no definite D call. This CDR3 is 14 amino acids long. Trimming took 0 bases from V and 4 from J, leaving 7 bases between them. Germline CDR1 reads MNHEY; CDR2 reads SMNVEV (reference sequence).

This clone was picked up a small number of times. The chain couples TRBV6-4 to TRBJ2-2; perhaps TRBD1 as D (5 bases). This CDR3 is 15 amino acids long. Trimming left V 3 bases short and J 3 bases short, with 11 bases between. The germline V gene has CDR1 MRHNA and CDR2 SNTAGT. CDR3 sequence reads: CASSESQDDTGELFF. As DNA, the CDR3 is TGTGCCAGCAGTGAGTCACAGGATGACACCGGGGAGCTGTTTTTT.

The gene calls are TRBV7-3 and TRBJ1-3; possible D gene TRBD1, 6 bases. Germline assignment: CDR1 SGHTA and CDR2 FQGTGA. CDR3 length equals 18 residues. V was pared by 7 bases and J by 0 bases, with 22 bases between. CDR3 loop: CASTIFHYRDGSGNTIYF. In DNA form, the CDR3 reads TGTGCCAGCACCATTTTCCACTACAGGGATGGCTCTGGAAACACCATATATTTT.

The V call is TRBV5-1, the J call TRBJ2-2; 9 bases fit TRBD1. J lost 2 bases, V lost 0 bases, and 8 bases had no gene match. The V gene's germline CDR1 is SGHRS and CDR2 YFSETQ. The CDR3 length is 18 residues. CDR3 region: CASSLAFRDRVNTGELFF. For the CDR3, the DNA is TGCGCCAGCAGCTTGGCCTTTCGGGACAGGGTCAACACCGGGGAGCTGTTTTTT. The variable domain in full, with the rest retrieved from reference TRBV5-1 and TRBJ2-2, is KAGVTQTPRYLIKTRGQQVTLSCSPISGHRSVSWYQQTPGQGLQFLFEYFSETQRNKGNFPGRFSGRQFSNSRSEMNVSTLELGDSALYLCASSLAFRDRVNTGELFFGEGSRLTVL.

This clone was seen just once. The rearrangement uses TRBV10-2 and TRBJ1-2; a weak D match, TRBD1 (5 bases). The V and J ends lost 2 bases and 7 bases respectively, with 11 bases between them. This CDR3 has 13 residues. Germline V gene data show CDR1 as WSHSY and CDR2 as SAAADI. CDR3 sequence: CASSEVRGTGYTF. The CDR3 DNA is TGCGCCAGCAGTGAGGTTAGGGGTACTGGCTACACCTTC.

The rearrangement uses TRBV10-3 and TRBJ2-7; 7 bases fit TRBD1. V lost 5 bases, J lost 6 bases, and 4 bases stayed unmatched. The CDR3 consists of 12 residues. Germline CDR1 and CDR2: ENHRY and SYGVKD. The CDR3 loop reads CAISSSGGEQYF. The CDR3 DNA reads TGTGCCATCAGTTCATCAGGGGGCGAGCAGTACTTC.

V gene TRBV6-4 combines with J gene TRBJ1-2; 9 bases are shared with TRBD1. After removal of 5 bases from V and 13 bases from J, the junction contained 14 bases not matched to a gene. CDR1 is MRHNA, CDR2 SNTAGT, per germline. The CDR3 has 14 amino acids. The CDR3 is CASSTNPGQGVFTF. The DNA for the CDR3 is TGTGCCAGCAGTACCAATCCGGGACAGGGTGTATTCACCTTC.

This chain connects TRBV27 to TRBJ2-1; D gene unclear. Trimming cost V 3 bases and J 7 bases, with 13 bases left between them. In germline, CDR1 is MNHEY, CDR2 SMNVEV (reference sequence). The CDR3 loop spans 14 amino acids. This CDR3 is CASSFNLNPNEQFF. The DNA for the CDR3 is TGTGCCAGCAGTTTCAACCTGAATCCTAATGAGCAGTTCTTC.

The chain uses TRBV5-4 and TRBJ2-5; D not resolved. The germline CDR1 and CDR2 sequences are SGHNT and YYREEE (reference sequence). With 2 bases removed from V and 5 bases from J, the gap between germline ends came to 10 bases. The CDR3 length is 13 residues. CDR3 region: CASSLDELETQYF. CDR3 nucleotide sequence: TGTGCCAGCAGCTTAGACGAGTTGGAGACCCAGTACTTC.

This clone was counted once. V usage is TRBV9 and J usage is TRBJ2-5; 9 bases are shared with TRBD2. Per germline, CDR1 SGDLS and CDR2 YYNGEE. The CDR3 runs to 17 residues. V lost 5 bases to trimming and J lost 3 bases; unmatched junction nucleotides: 14. The CDR3 sequence is CASSSAPQRGAEETQYF. In DNA, the CDR3 is TGTGCCAGCAGTAGCGCGCCCCAGCGGGGGGCCGAAGAGACCCAGTACTTC.

The V call is TRBV2, the J call TRBJ2-3; D assignment may be TRBD1 or TRBD2 (5 bases each). The germline V and J ends were trimmed by 6 bases and 6 bases, with 25 bases remaining between them. The germline gives CDR1 SNHLY, CDR2 FYNNEI. CDR3 length: 17 amino acids. The CDR3 sequence: CASSDTPGPTGSDTQYF. CDR3 nucleotide sequence: TGTGCCAGCAGCGACACCCCGGGACCAACTGGATCGGATACGCAGTATTTT.

This chain connects TRBV11-1 to TRBJ1-1, with D possibly matching TRBD1 (6 bases). CDR1 and CDR2 from the germline V gene are SGHAT and FQDESV (reference sequence). Trimming pared 6 bases from V and 4 bases from J, leaving 21 bases between. The CDR3 has 16 amino acids. The CDR3 DNA follows: TGTGCCAGCAGTTATGTGGGGGCTCCCGGCGGCACTGAAGCTTTCTTT. It yields the protein CASSYVGAPGGTEAFF.

The chain links TRBV19 to TRBJ2-1; D remains unclear. Trimming pared 2 bases from V and 9 bases from J, leaving 11 bases between. The CDR3 contains 13 residues. Germline loops: CDR1 LNHDA, CDR2 SQIVND (reference sequence). CDR3 amino acids: CASSITVVSEQFF. The DNA for the CDR3 is TGTGCCAGTAGTATAACGGTAGTCAGTGAGCAGTTCTTC.

This clone has a handful of counts. The rearrangement joins TRBV10-1 to TRBJ1-5; D may be TRBD1 (5 bases). The CDR3 has 15 amino acids. Germline loops: CDR1 WNHNN, CDR2 SYGVQD (reference sequence). V was trimmed by 2 bases and J by 7 bases, leaving 15 bases between them. The CDR3 region is CASSELAGLDQPQHF. DNA of the CDR3: TGCGCCAGCAGTGAGCTTGCAGGGTTGGACCAGCCCCAGCATTTT.

The rearrangement links TRBV4-1 to TRBJ2-7; possibly TRBD1 or TRBD2 for D (6 bases each). From germline, CDR1 is MGHRA and CDR2 YSYEKL. Trimming removed 0 bases at V and 5 bases at J, with 14 bases between. This CDR3 is built from 15 residues. CDR3 sequence (DNA): TGCGCCAGCAGCCAAGAGGGGGGCCCTTCAAACGAGCAGTACTTC. Its protein is CASSQEGGPSNEQYF.

This chain uses TRBV7-2 with TRBJ2-7, with D possibly TRBD1 on 5 matching bases. The CDR3 is 14 amino acids. Germline CDR1 is SGHTA and CDR2 is FQGNSA. V was cut by 2 bases and J by 3 bases, with 11 bases left in between. Here the CDR3 reads CASSLWQGSYEQYF. For the CDR3, the DNA is TGTGCCAGCAGCTTATGGCAGGGAAGCTACGAGCAGTACTTC.

The V and J genes are TRBV5-1 and TRBJ2-7; D unresolved. Trimming pared 0 bases from V and 5 bases from J, leaving 9 bases between. The CDR3 totals 13 residues. Germline V CDR1 and CDR2: SGHRS, YFSETQ. The CDR3 DNA is TGCGCCAGCAGCTTGGGATTAAGGGACGAGCAGTACTTC. Its protein product is CASSLGLRDEQYF.

CDR3 loop: CASSPTGGLSPLHF. The CDR3 region has the DNA TGTGCCAGCAGCCCGACAGGGGGCCTTTCACCCCTCCACTTT. This chain connects TRBV7-3 to TRBJ1-6; 10 nucleotides agree with TRBD1. V shed 5 bases, J shed 9 bases, and the junction held 4 bases outside the gene matches. The length of the CDR3 is 14 residues. Looked up from germline, CDR1 is SGHTA and CDR2 is FQGTGA.

The rearrangement links TRBV29-1 to TRBJ1-5, with 8 bases aligning to TRBD1. The J segment lost 2 bases and the V segment lost 7 bases, leaving 7 bases of the junction unmatched. Per germline, CDR1 SQVTM and CDR2 ANQGSEA. CDR3 length: 14 amino acids. CDR3 region: CSAAGGAGNQPQHF. In nucleotides, the CDR3 is TGCAGCGCAGCAGGGGGCGCGGGCAATCAGCCCCAGCATTTT.

The V gene is TRBV30, the J gene TRBJ1-6; D is possibly TRBD1 (6 bases). V lost 1 base to trimming and J lost 6 bases, with 13 bases between them. Per germline, CDR1 GTSNPN and CDR2 SVGIG (reference sequence). The CDR3 extends over 15 amino acids. This CDR3 is CAWSGIGQFNSPLHF. The CDR3 coding sequence is TGTGCCTGGAGTGGCATCGGACAGTTTAATTCACCCCTCCACTTT.